This TCR beta chain derives from a study of pediatric ulcerative colitis. Study conclusions and caveats: Blood samples from a couple of patients yielded substantially fewer templates and were excluded from blood-rectal overlap analysis.

With respect to this clone: Its matching antigen is unknown.

The blood sample was taken during the colonoscopy visit. The method was immunoSEQ multiplex PCR; TCRdb's version includes in-frame clones alone and lacks a portion of them. The data show tens of thousands of clones, 86% seen once. The V gene's germline CDR1 is MNHEY and CDR2 SVGAGI. Trimming pared 0 bases from V and 8 bases from J, leaving 5 bases between. The CDR3 is 12 amino acids. The sequenced material came from blood. This chain joins TRBV6-5 and TRBJ2-1; perhaps TRBD2 as D (5 bases). The TCR was taken from a boy between 10 and 17 years old with severe ulcerative colitis. CDR3 coding DNA: TGTGCCAGCAGTTACTCGCGGGATGAGCAGTTCTTC. Its translation is CASSYSRDEQFF.